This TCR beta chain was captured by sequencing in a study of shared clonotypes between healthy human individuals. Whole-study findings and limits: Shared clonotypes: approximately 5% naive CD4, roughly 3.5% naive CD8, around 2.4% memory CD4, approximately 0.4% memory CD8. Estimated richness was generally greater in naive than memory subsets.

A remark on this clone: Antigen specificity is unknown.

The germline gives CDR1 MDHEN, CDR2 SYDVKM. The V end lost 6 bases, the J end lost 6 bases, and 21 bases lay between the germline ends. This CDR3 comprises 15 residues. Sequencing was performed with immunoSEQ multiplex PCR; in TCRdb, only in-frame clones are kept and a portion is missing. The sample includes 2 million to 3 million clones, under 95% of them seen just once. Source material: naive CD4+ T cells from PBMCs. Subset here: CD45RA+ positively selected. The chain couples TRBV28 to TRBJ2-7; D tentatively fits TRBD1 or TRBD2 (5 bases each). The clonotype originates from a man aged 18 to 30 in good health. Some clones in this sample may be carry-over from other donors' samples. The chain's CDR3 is CASRGVTGYVGEQYF. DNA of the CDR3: TGTGCCAGCAGGGGGGTCACGGGGTACGTGGGCGAGCAGTACTTC.